The 9 T cell receptor beta chains in this list originate from one sample, sequenced in a study of T-cell memory formation after mild COVID-19. TCRdb reanalysed the 5' RACE reads using MiXCR and keeps one entry per CDR3 protein. Among 450,000 or so distinct CDR3 sequences listed, 20% to 30% were seen once. Sequencing used PBMCs or a T cell subset sorted from them (not recorded which). The receptors originated from an adult woman who had mild COVID-19 (a few samples of this study predate the infection). Cell type and time point are not known.

This chain uses TRBV4-2 with TRBJ2-1, with 7 bases aligning to TRBD2. The V gene end was trimmed by 3 bases and the J gene end by 0 bases; junction bases not matched to a gene: 11. The germline V gene has CDR1 LGHNA and CDR2 YNFKEQ. The CDR3 consists of 18 residues. For the CDR3, the DNA is TGTGCCAGCAGCCACCCTTCCCAGGGCGGGAGCTCCTACAATGAGCAGTTCTTC. It codes for CASSHPSQGGSSYNEQFF.

This clonotype turned up a few times. CDR3 protein: CASGWTPSSETQYF. CDR3 coding DNA: TGCGCCAGCGGATGGACCCCCTCTTCGGAGACCCAGTACTTC. V is TRBV5-1 and J is TRBJ2-5; D remains unclear. The V end lost 7 bases, the J end lost 5 bases, and 18 bases lay between the germline ends. This CDR3 contains 14 residues. Germline V CDR1 and CDR2: SGHRS, YFSETQ.

This clonotype was detected a few times. The CDR3 protein is CASSLERGAGSNEQFF. The CDR3, as DNA: TGTGCCAGCAGCTTAGAAAGGGGGGCGGGATCCAATGAGCAGTTCTTC. The rearrangement joins TRBV11-2 to TRBJ2-1; D is perhaps TRBD1 or TRBD2 (6 bases each). Germline V lookup: CDR1 SGHAT, CDR2 FQNNGV. The CDR3 is 16 amino acids. V lost 0 bases to trimming and J lost 6 bases, with 15 bases between them.

The DNA of the CDR3 is TGTGCCAGTAGTTGGGGGCCCGCCTACGAGCAGTACTTC. Protein sequence: CASSWGPAYEQYF. This chain connects TRBV19 to TRBJ2-7; perhaps TRBD1 as D (6 bases). This CDR3 contains 13 residues. From germline, CDR1 is LNHDA and CDR2 SQIVND (reference sequence). V was cut by 5 bases and J by 2 bases, with 10 bases left in between.

This clonotype was seen more than once but under ten times. The V call is TRBV12-3 or TRBV12-4, the J call TRBJ2-1, with a weak D call TRBD2 (5 bases). V dropped 5 bases and J dropped 12 bases, with 14 bases sitting between them. This CDR3 has 12 amino acids. In nucleotides, the CDR3 is TGTGCCAGCAGTCTTCCTAGCTACGGGCAGTTCTTC. Protein product: CASSLPSYGQFF.

V usage is TRBV20-1 and J usage is TRBJ2-7; 15 bases are shared with TRBD2. V trimming: 0 bases; J trimming: 7 bases; junction bases outside the gene matches: 7. Germline V CDR1 and CDR2: DFQATT, SNEGSKA (reference sequence). The CDR3 has 16 amino acids. The CDR3 coding sequence is TGCAGTGCTAGAGACGGACTAGCGGGAGGGCTAAAGGAGCAGTACTTC. Protein: CSARDGLAGGLKEQYF.

The chain carries TRBV20-1 and TRBJ1-2; D is ambiguous. The CDR3 spans 11 residues. Germline V lookup: CDR1 DFQATT, CDR2 SNEGSKA (reference sequence). V lost 3 bases and J lost 4, with 6 bases in between. In DNA form, the CDR3 reads TGCAGTGCTAGTAGTACCTATGGCTACACCTTC. Translated, it gives CSASSTYGYTF.

This clonotype was counted ten times or more. The chain recombines TRBV7-9 with TRBJ2-5; D ambiguous. The CDR3 runs 14 residues. In germline, CDR1 is SEHNR, CDR2 FQNEAQ (reference sequence). Trimming took off 1 base at V and 0 bases at J, with 6 bases between the two ends. CDR3 residues: CASSLDRDQETQYF. CDR3 nucleotides: TGTGCCAGCAGCTTAGACCGGGACCAAGAGACCCAGTACTTC.

The chain joins TRBV9 to TRBJ1-2; no clear D gene. There are 15 residues in the CDR3. V lost 3 bases to trimming and J lost 4 bases, with 16 bases between them. Germline CDR1 reads SGDLS; CDR2 reads YYNGEE. CDR3 sequence: CASSANEVLTYGYTF. CDR3 nucleotide sequence: TGTGCCAGCAGCGCGAATGAGGTACTCACCTATGGCTACACCTTC.